A selection of T cell receptor beta chains follows, all from one sample in a study of blood T cells in healthy people across ages. Each CDR3 protein is one row after TCRdb ran MiXCR on the 5' RACE reads. The sample contains about 670,000 distinct CDR3 sequences, approximately 52% of which appear only once. The sample comprised blood. These TCRs come from a woman aged 80 or over in good health. The CDR3 runs from the conserved cysteine through the conserved F or W. A D gene is named only where the DNA matches it firmly. Where a row states a size, it is once, few, many or the class of an expanded clone; other rows omit it.

>TRBV5-5|.|TRBJ1-2|.
CASSLGLTLNYGYTF
TGTGCCAGCAGCTTGGGCTTGACTTTGAACTATGGCTACACCTTC
>TRBV29-1|.|TRBJ2-7|TRBD2
CSVGLGLAGTYEQYF
TGCAGCGTTGGCCTTGGACTAGCGGGAACCTACGAGCAGTACTTC
>TRBV6-5|.|TRBJ1-2|.
CASSYELGGGYTF
TGTGCCAGCAGTTACGAGCTCGGCGGTGGCTACACCTTC
>TRBV14|.|TRBJ2-7|.
CASSQYRTYEQYF
TGTGCCAGCAGCCAATACAGAACCTACGAGCAGTACTTC
>TRBV20-1|many|TRBJ2-3|.
CSARDRLRGQGDTQYF
TGCAGTGCTAGAGATCGTTTGAGGGGCCAGGGAGATACGCAGTATTTT
>TRBV10-3|once|TRBJ2-1|.
CAITAGGDEQFF
TGTGCCATCACAGCAGGCGGGGATGAGCAGTTCTTC
>TRBV9|.|TRBJ2-1|TRBD2
CASSVGSSGSYNEQFF
TGTGCCAGCAGCGTAGGATCTAGCGGTTCTTACAATGAGCAGTTCTTC
>TRBV29-1|few|TRBJ2-3|.
CSVARSDTQYF
TGCAGCGTTGCCAGGTCAGATACGCAGTATTTT
>TRBV30|many|TRBJ2-1|.
CAWSIGQGPAGEQFF
TGTGCCTGGAGTATTGGGCAGGGGCCGGCTGGTGAGCAGTTCTTC
>TRBV5-1|once|TRBJ2-1|TRBD1
CASSPPTRGSANEQFF
TGCGCCAGCAGCCCTCCAACCAGGGGGTCGGCCAATGAGCAGTTCTTC
>TRBV7-2|.|TRBJ2-2|.
CASSLNQGNTGELFF
TGTGCCAGCAGCTTAAACCAGGGCAACACCGGGGAGCTGTTTTTT
>TRBV20-1|few|TRBJ2-1|TRBD2
CSARVLAEYNEQFF
TGCAGTGCTAGAGTACTAGCGGAGTACAATGAGCAGTTCTTC
>TRBV5-1|many|TRBJ2-3|.
CATNPGDSRADTQYF
TGCGCCACCAATCCCGGGGACTCGAGGGCAGATACGCAGTATTTT
>TRBV20-1|many|TRBJ2-7|TRBD2
CSASGTSGRSSYEQYF
TGCAGTGCTTCCGGGACTAGCGGGAGGAGCTCCTACGAGCAGTACTTC
>TRBV10-1|many|TRBJ2-3|TRBD2
CASSVSRETDTQYF
TGCGCCAGCAGTGTTTCGCGGGAGACAGATACGCAGTATTTT
>TRBV7-8|.|TRBJ2-5|.
CASSPRGGETRYF
TGTGCCAGCAGCCCCAGGGGTGGGGAGACCCGGTACTTC
>TRBV7-9|.|TRBJ2-7|TRBD1
CASSPTRDRDYEQYF
TGTGCCAGCAGCCCCACGAGGGACAGGGACTACGAGCAGTACTTC
>TRBV12-3/TRBV12-4|many|TRBJ2-5|.
CASSLGLLETQYF
TGTGCCAGCAGTTTAGGGCTATTAGAGACCCAGTACTTC
>TRBV27|.|TRBJ1-4|TRBD1
CASSLTGQGDEKLFF
TGTGCCAGCAGTTTAACAGGACAGGGGGATGAAAAACTGTTTTTT
>TRBV29-1|.|TRBJ2-1|.
CSVRTTAVAQFF
TGCAGCGTTCGAACAACAGCTGTGGCCCAGTTCTTC
>TRBV12-3/TRBV12-4|.|TRBJ1-1|.
CASSLEWSWAEAFF
TGTGCCAGCAGTTTAGAATGGTCGTGGGCTGAAGCTTTCTTT
>TRBV20-1|.|TRBJ2-1|TRBD2
CSAREASGLRLGEQFF
TGCAGTGCTAGAGAGGCTAGCGGGTTAAGGCTCGGTGAGCAGTTCTTC
>TRBV5-1|few|TRBJ2-2|.
CASSLSAGGELFF
TGCGCCAGCAGCTTGTCGGCAGGTGGGGAGCTGTTTTTT
>TRBV7-3|.|TRBJ2-1|TRBD2
CASSITGLPNEQFF
TGTGCCAGCAGCATCACGGGACTACCCAATGAGCAGTTCTTC
>TRBV27|many|TRBJ2-5|.
CASSLLERETQYF
TGTGCCAGCAGTTTATTGGAGCGGGAGACCCAGTACTTC
>TRBV7-9|few|TRBJ2-1|.
CASSLADNEQFF
TGTGCCAGCAGTTTAGCCGACAATGAGCAGTTCTTC
>TRBV12-3/TRBV12-4|.|TRBJ1-5|TRBD1
CASSEQGGPSNQPQHF
TGTGCCAGCAGTGAACAGGGGGGGCCAAGCAATCAGCCCCAGCATTTT
>TRBV3-1|many|TRBJ2-1|TRBD2
CASSLLAGPNEQFF
TGTGCCAGCAGCCTTCTAGCGGGACCCAATGAGCAGTTCTTC
>TRBV5-1|.|TRBJ2-7|.
CASSLDGDSTYEQYF
TGCGCCAGCAGCTTGGACGGTGACAGCACCTACGAGCAGTACTTC
>TRBV6-2/TRBV6-3|.|TRBJ2-1|TRBD1
CASRGDRGRLSGAYNEQFF
TGTGCCAGCAGGGGAGACAGGGGACGCCTTTCCGGGGCCTACAATGAGCAGTTCTTC
>TRBV3-1|.|TRBJ2-7|TRBD1
CASSQVDRGFNEQYF
TGTGCCAGCAGCCAAGTGGACAGGGGGTTTAACGAGCAGTACTTC
>TRBV5-1|.|TRBJ2-7|TRBD2
CASSAEAAGGLYEQYF
TGCGCCAGCAGCGCCGAGGCAGCGGGAGGTCTATACGAGCAGTACTTC
>TRBV7-8|many|TRBJ2-6|.
CASSTRLGANGANVLTF
TGTGCCAGCAGCACGCGACTTGGAGCGAATGGGGCCAACGTCCTGACTTTC
>TRBV29-1|.|TRBJ2-1|TRBD2
CSVESGLAGYNEQFF
TGCAGCGTTGAGTCCGGACTAGCGGGCTACAATGAGCAGTTCTTC
>TRBV5-1|many|TRBJ2-1|.
CASSLVPGSNEQFF
TGCGCCAGCAGCTTGGTCCCAGGGTCCAATGAGCAGTTCTTC
>TRBV7-9|.|TRBJ2-1|.
CASSDRIARAYNEQFF
TGTGCCAGCAGCGATCGGATTGCCAGAGCCTACAATGAGCAGTTCTTC
>TRBV9|.|TRBJ2-7|.
CASSVDQGIQYF
TGTGCCAGCAGCGTAGATCAGGGAATTCAGTACTTC
>TRBV18|.|TRBJ1-1|.
CASSPAPGNTEAFF
TGTGCCAGCTCACCGGCACCTGGGAACACTGAAGCTTTCTTT
>TRBV7-9|many|TRBJ2-1|.
CASSLLKGMGSSYNEQFF
TGTGCCAGCAGCTTATTGAAGGGTATGGGCAGCTCCTACAATGAGCAGTTCTTC
>TRBV11-2|.|TRBJ1-6|TRBD1
CASTGQGVNSPLHF
TGTGCCAGCACCGGACAGGGAGTTAATTCACCCCTCCACTTT
>TRBV15|.|TRBJ2-1|TRBD1
CATSRSRTGVDEQFF
TGTGCCACCAGCAGAAGCCGGACAGGGGTTGATGAGCAGTTCTTC
>TRBV20-1|.|TRBJ1-1|.
CSARDPRNTGAFF
TGCAGTGCTAGAGATCCCAGGAACACTGGAGCTTTCTTT
>TRBV28|.|TRBJ2-7|TRBD1
CTSSLSSMGQPYEQYF
TGTACCAGCAGTTTATCTTCAATGGGACAGCCCTACGAGCAGTACTTC
>TRBV29-1|.|TRBJ2-3|TRBD2
CSVIDWTSGGVSTDTQYF
TGCAGCGTAATCGACTGGACTAGCGGGGGAGTTAGCACAGATACGCAGTATTTT
>TRBV2|.|TRBJ2-7|.
CASSDPPGSNKQYF
TGTGCCAGCAGTGACCCACCGGGGAGTAATAAGCAGTACTTC
>TRBV5-1|.|TRBJ2-5|.
CASRSTGSETQYF
TGCGCCAGCAGATCGACAGGTTCGGAAACCCAGTACTTC
>TRBV7-2|.|TRBJ1-2|.
CASSLRQSQVNYGYTF
TGTGCCAGCAGCTTAAGACAGTCGCAGGTGAACTATGGCTACACCTTC
>TRBV5-6|.|TRBJ2-7|.
CASGYRWGYEQYF
TGTGCCAGCGGCTACAGGTGGGGGTACGAGCAGTACTTC
>TRBV25-1|.|TRBJ1-4|.
CASSEYRGVNEKLFF
TGTGCCAGCAGTGAATACAGGGGCGTCAATGAAAAACTGTTTTTT
>TRBV3-1|many|TRBJ2-1|.
CASSQVGSVYNEQFF
TGTGCCAGCAGCCAAGTCGGGAGTGTCTACAATGAGCAGTTCTTC
>TRBV20-1|many|TRBJ2-5|.
CSARVPAQETQYF
TGCAGTGCTAGAGTCCCAGCCCAAGAGACCCAGTACTTC
>TRBV7-2|.|TRBJ2-3|.
CASSFGRATDTQYF
TGTGCCAGCAGCTTCGGGAGAGCCACAGATACGCAGTATTTT